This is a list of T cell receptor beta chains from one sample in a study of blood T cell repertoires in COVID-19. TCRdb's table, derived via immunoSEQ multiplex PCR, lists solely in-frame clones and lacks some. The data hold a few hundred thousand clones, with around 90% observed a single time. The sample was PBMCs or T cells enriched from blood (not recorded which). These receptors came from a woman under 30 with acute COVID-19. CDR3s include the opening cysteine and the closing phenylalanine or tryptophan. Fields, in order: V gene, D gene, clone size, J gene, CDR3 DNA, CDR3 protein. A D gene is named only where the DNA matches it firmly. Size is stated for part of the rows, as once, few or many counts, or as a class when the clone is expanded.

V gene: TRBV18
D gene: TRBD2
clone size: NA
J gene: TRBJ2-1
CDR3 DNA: TGTGCCAGCTCACCCGGACTAGCGGACTACAATGAGCAGTTCTTC
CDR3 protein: CASSPGLADYNEQFF

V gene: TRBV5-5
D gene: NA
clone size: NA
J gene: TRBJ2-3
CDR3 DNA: TGTGCCAGCAGCTTGGAGGTAGGGAGCGCAGATACGCAGTATTTT
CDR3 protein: CASSLEVGSADTQYF

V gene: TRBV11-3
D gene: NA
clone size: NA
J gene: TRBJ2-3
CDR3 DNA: TGTGCCAGCAGCTTGAGCAGGGGAGATACGCAGTATTTT
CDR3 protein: CASSLSRGDTQYF

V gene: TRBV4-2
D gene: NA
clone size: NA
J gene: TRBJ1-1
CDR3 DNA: TGTGCCAGCAGCCAAGATTGGACGGATGGGAGCACTGAAGCTTTCTTT
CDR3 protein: CASSQDWTDGSTEAFF

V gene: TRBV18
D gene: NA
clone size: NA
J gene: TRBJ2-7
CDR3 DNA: TGTGCCAGCTCACCAGCGGCCGATCAGGAGCAGTACTTC
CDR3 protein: CASSPAADQEQYF

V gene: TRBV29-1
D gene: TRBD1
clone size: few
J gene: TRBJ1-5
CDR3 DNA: TGCAGCGTTTTGGACAGGGGACCCAATCAGCCCCAGCATTTT
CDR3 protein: CSVLDRGPNQPQHF

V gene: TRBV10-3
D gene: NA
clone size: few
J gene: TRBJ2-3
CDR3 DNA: TGTGCCATCAAGGGAGCGTTTAGCACAGATACGCAGTATTTT
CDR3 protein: CAIKGAFSTDTQYF

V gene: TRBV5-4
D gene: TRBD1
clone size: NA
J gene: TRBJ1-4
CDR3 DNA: TGTGCCAGCAGCGGGGGACAGGGGACTTTAAATGAAAAACTGTTTTTT
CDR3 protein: CASSGGQGTLNEKLFF

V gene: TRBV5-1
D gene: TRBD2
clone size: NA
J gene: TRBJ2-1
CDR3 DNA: TGCGCCAGCAGCTTGGCAGTAGCGGGAGGCTCTTACAATGAGCAGTTCTTC
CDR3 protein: CASSLAVAGGSYNEQFF

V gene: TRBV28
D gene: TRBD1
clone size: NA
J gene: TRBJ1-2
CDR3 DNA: TGTGCCAGCACGCTACAGGGGTTGAACTATGGCTACACCTTC
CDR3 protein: CASTLQGLNYGYTF

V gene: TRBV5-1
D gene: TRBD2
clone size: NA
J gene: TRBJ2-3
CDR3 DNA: TGCGCCAGCAGCTTGGGTGCTAGCGGGGAGACAGATACGCAGTATTTT
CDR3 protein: CASSLGASGETDTQYF

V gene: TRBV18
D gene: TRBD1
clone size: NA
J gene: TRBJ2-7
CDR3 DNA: TGTGCCAGCTCACTCGGGACAGGCACCATCTACGAGCAGTACTTC
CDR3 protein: CASSLGTGTIYEQYF

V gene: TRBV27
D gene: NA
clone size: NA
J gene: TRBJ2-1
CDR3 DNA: TGTGCCAGCAGTTTATCGGCGGGCTCCTACAATGAGCAGTTCTTC
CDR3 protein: CASSLSAGSYNEQFF

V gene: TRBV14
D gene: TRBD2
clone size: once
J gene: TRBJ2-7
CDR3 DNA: TGTGCCAGCAGCCAAGTAGGACTAGCGGGAGGTTCTTCGGGCGAGCAGTACTTC
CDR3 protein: CASSQVGLAGGSSGEQYF

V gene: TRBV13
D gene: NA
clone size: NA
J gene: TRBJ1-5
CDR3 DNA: TGTGCCAGCAGCTTAAGGAGGTTGAGCAATCAGCCCCAGCATTTT
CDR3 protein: CASSLRRLSNQPQHF

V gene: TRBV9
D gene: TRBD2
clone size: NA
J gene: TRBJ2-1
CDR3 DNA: TGTGCCAGCAGCTCTCGGGGTCCGGGACTAGAGGGTGAGCAGTTCTTC
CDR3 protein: CASSSRGPGLEGEQFF

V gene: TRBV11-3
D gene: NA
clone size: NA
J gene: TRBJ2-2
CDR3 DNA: TGTGCCAGCAGCCCTGGGGCCTTTGGCACCGGGGAGCTGTTTTTT
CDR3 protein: CASSPGAFGTGELFF

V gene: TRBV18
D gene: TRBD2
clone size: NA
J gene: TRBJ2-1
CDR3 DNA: TGTGCCAGCTCACCCCCGGGACTAGCGGGAGGGAATGAGCAGTTCTTC
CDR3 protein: CASSPPGLAGGNEQFF

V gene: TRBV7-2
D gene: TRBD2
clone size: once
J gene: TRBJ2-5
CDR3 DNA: TGTGCCAGCAGCTTAGTCGGTCTTGGAGCGGGAGGGGAGACCCAGTACTTC
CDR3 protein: CASSLVGLGAGGETQYF

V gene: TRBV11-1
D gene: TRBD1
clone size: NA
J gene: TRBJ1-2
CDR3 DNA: TGTGCCAGCAGCTTAGCGGCAGGGGGTAGCTATGGCTACACCTTC
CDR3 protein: CASSLAAGGSYGYTF

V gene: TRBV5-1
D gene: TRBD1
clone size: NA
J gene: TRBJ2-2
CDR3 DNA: TGCGCCAGCAGCTTGAGGACAGGGGGGAGCACCGGGGAGCTGTTTTTT
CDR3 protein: CASSLRTGGSTGELFF

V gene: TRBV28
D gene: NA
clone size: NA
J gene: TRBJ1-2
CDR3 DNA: TGTGCCAGCAGGCCCAAGTTTGAGGGACATGCTAACTATGGCTACACCTTC
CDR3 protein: CASRPKFEGHANYGYTF

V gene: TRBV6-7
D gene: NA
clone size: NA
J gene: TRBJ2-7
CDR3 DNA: TGTGCCAGCAGTTGCGGGACTCTTGCCTACGAGCAGTACTTC
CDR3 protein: CASSCGTLAYEQYF

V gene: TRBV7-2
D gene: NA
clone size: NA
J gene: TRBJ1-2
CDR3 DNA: TGTGCCAGCAGCTTAGAACCGAGAATCTATGGCTACACCTTC
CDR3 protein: CASSLEPRIYGYTF

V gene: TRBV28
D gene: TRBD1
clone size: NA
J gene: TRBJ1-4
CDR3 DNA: TGTGCCAGCAGTCTGACAGGGGCAGCAACTAATGAAAAACTGTTTTTT
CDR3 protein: CASSLTGAATNEKLFF

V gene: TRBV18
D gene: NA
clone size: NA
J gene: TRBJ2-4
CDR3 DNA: TGTGCCAGCTCACCAGGCGGGGACATTCAGTACTTC
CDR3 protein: CASSPGGDIQYF

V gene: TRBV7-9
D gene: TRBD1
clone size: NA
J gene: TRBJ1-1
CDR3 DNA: TGTGCCAGCAGCCGTGGGGGACAGGGGGAAGCTTTCTTT
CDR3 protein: CASSRGGQGEAFF

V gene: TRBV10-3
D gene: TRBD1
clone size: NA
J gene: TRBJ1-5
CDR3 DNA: TGTGCCATCAGTCCGGGACAGGGTATGATAAGCAATCAGCCCCAGCATTTT
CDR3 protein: CAISPGQGMISNQPQHF

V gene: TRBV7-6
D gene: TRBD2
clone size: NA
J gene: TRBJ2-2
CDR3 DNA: TGTGCCAGCAGCCCGCTAGCGGGAGGTGGGGCCGGGGAGCTGTTTTTT
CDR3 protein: CASSPLAGGGAGELFF

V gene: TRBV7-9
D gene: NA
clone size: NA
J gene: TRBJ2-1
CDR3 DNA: TGTGCCAGCAGCTTGACAGGAACCTACAATGAGCAGTTCTTC
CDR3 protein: CASSLTGTYNEQFF

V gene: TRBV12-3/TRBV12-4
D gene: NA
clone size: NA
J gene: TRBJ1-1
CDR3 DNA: TGTGCCAGCAGTCCCCAGGGGAACACTGAAGCTTTCTTT
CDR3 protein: CASSPQGNTEAFF

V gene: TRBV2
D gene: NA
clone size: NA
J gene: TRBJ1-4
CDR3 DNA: TGTGCCAGCAGTGAGGAAGGGGCAACTAATGAAAAACTGTTTTTT
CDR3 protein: CASSEEGATNEKLFF

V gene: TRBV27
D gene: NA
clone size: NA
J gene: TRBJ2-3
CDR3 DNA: NA
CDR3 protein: CASSSSLTSLLTDTQYF

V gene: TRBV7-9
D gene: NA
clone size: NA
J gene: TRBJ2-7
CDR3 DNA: TGTGCCAGCAGCCCGACTCTGTCCTCCTACGAGCAGTACTTC
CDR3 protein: CASSPTLSSYEQYF

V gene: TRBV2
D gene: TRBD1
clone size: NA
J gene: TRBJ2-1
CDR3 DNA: TGTGCCAGCAGTACGGACAGGGGCCTTTGGAGGGAGCAGTTCTTC
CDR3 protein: CASSTDRGLWREQFF

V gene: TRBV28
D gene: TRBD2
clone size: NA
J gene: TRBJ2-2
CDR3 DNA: TGTGCCAGCAGTTTACAGGGACTAGGACTACACACCGGGGAGCTGTTTTTT
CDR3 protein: CASSLQGLGLHTGELFF

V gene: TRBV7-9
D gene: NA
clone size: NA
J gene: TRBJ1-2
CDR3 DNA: TGTGCCAGCAGCAGTGCAAGAGTGGCACAGGATCGTGGCTACACCTTC
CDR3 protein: CASSSARVAQDRGYTF

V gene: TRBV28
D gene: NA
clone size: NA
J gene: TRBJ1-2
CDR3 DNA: TGTGCCAGCACGTGGACAGATAACTATGGCTACACCTTC
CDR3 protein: CASTWTDNYGYTF

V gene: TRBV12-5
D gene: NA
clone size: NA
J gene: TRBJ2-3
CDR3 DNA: TGTGCTAGTGGTTTGGGGAGGGACACAGATACGCAGTATTTT
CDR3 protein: CASGLGRDTDTQYF

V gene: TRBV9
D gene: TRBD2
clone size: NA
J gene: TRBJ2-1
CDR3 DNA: TGTGCCAGCAGCCCGCGGACTAGCGGTGGTGAGCAGTTCTTC
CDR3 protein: CASSPRTSGGEQFF

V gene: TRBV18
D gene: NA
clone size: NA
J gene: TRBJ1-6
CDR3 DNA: TGTGCCAGCTCACCTGGGCAGAATTGGAATTCACCCCTCCACTTT
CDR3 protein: CASSPGQNWNSPLHF

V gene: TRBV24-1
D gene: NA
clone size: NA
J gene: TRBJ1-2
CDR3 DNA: TGTGCCACCAGTTATTGCAGGGTATATCTGGGTGGCTACACCTTC
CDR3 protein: CATSYCRVYLGGYTF

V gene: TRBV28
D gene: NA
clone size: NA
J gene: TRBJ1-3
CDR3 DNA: TGTGCCAGCAGCCCCCCTAGCGGGTACCGTGGAAACACCATATATTTT
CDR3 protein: CASSPPSGYRGNTIYF

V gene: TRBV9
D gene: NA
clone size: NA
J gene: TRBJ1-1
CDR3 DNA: TGTGCCAGCAGCGTTCTTCCAGGGGCAGGAGTGGAAGCTTTCTTT
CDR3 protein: CASSVLPGAGVEAFF

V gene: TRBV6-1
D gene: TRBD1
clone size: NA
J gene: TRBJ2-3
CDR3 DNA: TGTGCCAGCAGTGAATTTGGGGACAGGGTCTCTAGCACAGATACGCAGTATTTT
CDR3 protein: CASSEFGDRVSSTDTQYF

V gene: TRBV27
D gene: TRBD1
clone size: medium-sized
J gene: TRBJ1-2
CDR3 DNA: TGTGCCAGCAGTTCCGACGACAGGGGAGGGGGCTACACCTTC
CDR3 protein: CASSSDDRGGGYTF

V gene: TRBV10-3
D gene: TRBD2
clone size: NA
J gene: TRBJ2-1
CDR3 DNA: TGTGCCATCAGTGGGACCTTAGGGGGGACTAGCGGGGGAAGCTCCTACAATGAGCAGTTCTTC
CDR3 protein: CAISGTLGGTSGGSSYNEQFF

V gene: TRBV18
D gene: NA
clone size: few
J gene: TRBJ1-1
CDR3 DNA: TGTGCCAGCTCACGGGGTGTCGAGGGTCTGAACACTGAAGCTTTCTTT
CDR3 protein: CASSRGVEGLNTEAFF

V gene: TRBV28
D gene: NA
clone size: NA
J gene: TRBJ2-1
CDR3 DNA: TGTGCCAGCAGTTTATCCTCAGGGATAATCATAAGTGAGCAGTTCTTC
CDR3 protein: CASSLSSGIIISEQFF

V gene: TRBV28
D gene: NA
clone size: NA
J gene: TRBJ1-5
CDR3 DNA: TGTGCCAGCAGTTTTATATTCTCAGGTCAGCCCCAGCATTTT
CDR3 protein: CASSFIFSGQPQHF

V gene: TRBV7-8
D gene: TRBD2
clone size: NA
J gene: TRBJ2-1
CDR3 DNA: TGTGCCAGCAGCTTAGTTAGGCGACTAGCAATCGACAATGAGCAGTTCTTC
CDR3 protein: CASSLVRRLAIDNEQFF

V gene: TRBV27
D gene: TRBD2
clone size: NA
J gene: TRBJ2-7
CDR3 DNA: TGTGCCAGCGGCCGGACGGGAGGCGTCTCCTACGAGCAGTACTTC
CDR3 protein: CASGRTGGVSYEQYF

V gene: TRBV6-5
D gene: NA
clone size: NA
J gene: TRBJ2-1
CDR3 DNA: TGTGCCAGCAGTTACCTCCTGACTAGCAATGAGCAGTTCTTC
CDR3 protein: CASSYLLTSNEQFF

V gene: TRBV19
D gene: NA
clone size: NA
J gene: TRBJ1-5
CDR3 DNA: TGTGCCAGTAGAAGTCCCTATAGCAATCAGCCCCAGCATTTT
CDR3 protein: CASRSPYSNQPQHF

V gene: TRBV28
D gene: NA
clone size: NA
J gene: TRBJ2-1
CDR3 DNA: TGTGCCAGCAAGGCAGGGCTCGAACATGAGCAGTTCTTC
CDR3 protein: CASKAGLEHEQFF

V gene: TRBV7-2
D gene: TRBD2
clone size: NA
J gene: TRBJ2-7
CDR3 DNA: TGTGCCAGCAGCTTGAGCGGGACCCCGTCTGAGCAGTACTTC
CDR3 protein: CASSLSGTPSEQYF

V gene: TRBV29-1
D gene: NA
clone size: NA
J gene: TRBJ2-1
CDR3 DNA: TGCAGCGTTGAGGGAGTCATATGGAGCTCCTACAATGAGCAGTTCTTC
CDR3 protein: CSVEGVIWSSYNEQFF

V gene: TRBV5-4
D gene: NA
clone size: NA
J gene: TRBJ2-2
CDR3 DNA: TGTGCCAGCAGGCGGTCGAACACCGGGGAGCTGTTTTTT
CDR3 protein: CASRRSNTGELFF

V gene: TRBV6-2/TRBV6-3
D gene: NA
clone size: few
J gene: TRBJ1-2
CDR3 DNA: TGTGCCAGCAGTCTGCAGGCAGGCGGCTACACCTTC
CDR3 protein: CASSLQAGGYTF

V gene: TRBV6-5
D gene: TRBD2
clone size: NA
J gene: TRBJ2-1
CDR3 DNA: TGTGCCAGCAGTTACAGGGCGGGAGGGGCCTACAATGAGCAGTTCTTC
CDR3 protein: CASSYRAGGAYNEQFF